These T cell receptor beta chains were read from a single sample in a study of T-cell reconstitution after alpha-beta-depleted transplantation in children. Each CDR3 protein gets one entry after TCRdb re-called the PCR reads with MiXCR. The sample lists hundreds of thousands of distinct CDR3 sequences; roughly 14% were seen once. Sequencing was performed on PBMCs, taken before TCRalphabeta/CD19-depleted stem cell transplant. The receptors were sampled from a girl under 10 years old with congenital amegakaryocytic thrombocytopenia, due to receive a stem cell transplant. The conserved cysteine and the conserved F or W are not part of the CDR3 here.

v_call	j_call	cdr3_aa
TRBV10-3	TRBJ1-6	AISESVTVLAAPLH
TRBV5-6	TRBJ2-2	ASSFWDLNTGELF
TRBV20-1	TRBJ2-1	SARDLETSGAYNEQF
TRBV6-1	TRBJ2-2	ASSEPTGAGELF
TRBV6-5	TRBJ1-1	ASSRNTEAF
TRBV20-1	TRBJ2-1	SAKGAASPFNEQF
TRBV15	TRBJ2-3	ATSSGTGLTQY
TRBV10-3	TRBJ2-1	AISEVRTNGEQF
TRBV28	TRBJ2-1	ASSSRFKATKYNEQF
TRBV12-3/TRBV12-4	TRBJ2-2	AQGGGAEVTGELF
TRBV29-1	TRBJ1-4	SASGRRGEKLF
TRBV5-1	TRBJ2-1	ASSLLAGTYNEQF
TRBV3-1	TRBJ2-2	ASYGPGYNTGELF
TRBV10-2	TRBJ2-1	ASSESKGTVSYNEQF
TRBV5-1	TRBJ2-1	ASSVMNNEQF
TRBV5-1	TRBJ1-1	ASSWDVNTEAF
TRBV20-1	TRBJ2-1	SARDRGRGFYNEQF
TRBV11-2	TRBJ2-4	ASSNDRGVTKNIQY
TRBV29-1	TRBJ2-7	SVVSTVSYEQY
TRBV7-9	TRBJ2-2	ASSGTSRTGELF
TRBV20-1	TRBJ2-1	SVGRAYNEQF
TRBV20-1	TRBJ1-3	CAGALNLDPGNTIY
TRBV20-1	TRBJ2-3	SARGLAGGDTQY
TRBV5-1	TRBJ2-7	ASRRTGGVDEQY
TRBV5-1	TRBJ2-7	ASSLAGTSGSSYEQY
TRBV20-1	TRBJ1-5	SARRARGTSVQPQH
TRBV12-3/TRBV12-4	TRBJ1-3	ASSFSSGSGNTIY
TRBV2	TRBJ2-7	ASRKSRQGPLNYEQY
TRBV9	TRBJ2-3	ASSVWDRSLDTQY
TRBV5-1	TRBJ2-3	ASSSNSGSTDTQY
TRBV18	TRBJ2-1	ASSPSDRSYNEQF
TRBV5-1	TRBJ2-1	ASSLIEGGYNEQF
TRBV5-1	TRBJ2-1	ASTRHQGGNEQF
TRBV6-5	TRBJ2-1	ASSYSIQEWRNEQF
TRBV7-2	TRBJ2-1	ASSTLPGIYNEQF
TRBV7-6	TRBJ2-3	ASSSISRADTQY
TRBV5-1	TRBJ2-4	ASSLSVAGTIGNIQY
TRBV29-1	TRBJ2-1	SVGRDRGGGNEQF
TRBV5-1	TRBJ2-1	ASSSGTSAYNEQF
TRBV5-4	TRBJ2-1	ASSFSRGGSKHYNEQF
TRBV6-4	TRBJ2-2	ASKEQPTNTGELF
TRBV11-1	TRBJ2-7	ASSLIIVGRDRGVGEQY
TRBV25-1	TRBJ2-1	ASSGSGSSYNEQF
TRBV29-1	TRBJ2-1	SVVGGPVRDNEQF
TRBV29-1	TRBJ2-5	SVAGGRTVIETQY
TRBV7-3	TRBJ2-1	ASSLMPPPDRQF
TRBV18	TRBJ2-7	ASSPGTGNPYEQY
TRBV5-1	TRBJ2-1	ASSLAPEGSYNEQF
TRBV29-1	TRBJ2-1	SVEEFFILGDRKDNEQF
TRBV29-1	TRBJ2-1	SVEDTLGTSGYNEQF
TRBV5-1	TRBJ2-3	ASSGRDYTDTQY
TRBV30	TRBJ1-2	AWSEDRGRGYT
TRBV3-1	TRBJ1-5	ASSPRGALVQPQH
TRBV7-2	TRBJ1-2	ASSLGGRGYT
TRBV5-1	TRBJ2-7	ASSLAGNPSMREQY
TRBV7-6	TRBJ2-1	ASSWDSQRGNEQF
TRBV28	TRBJ2-4	ASIELAKNIQY
TRBV6-2/TRBV6-3	TRBJ2-1	ASLRGTFSGRYNEQF
TRBV3-1	TRBJ1-1	ASSLEFTGAAEAF